The 5 T cell receptor beta chains given below trace back to one sample, sequenced in a study of blood T cell repertoires in COVID-19. Measured with immunoSEQ multiplex PCR; TCRdb has only the in-frame clones, and not every one. Of roughly 150,000 clones listed, approximately 80% are singletons. The sequenced sample consisted of PBMCs or T cells enriched from blood (not recorded which). The receptors come from a man aged 65 to 79 who had been exposed to COVID-19.

The chain recombines TRBV18 with TRBJ2-2, with 7 bases aligning to TRBD1. This CDR3 contains 15 residues. Germline V lookup: CDR1 KGHSH, CDR2 LQKENI. V lost 5 bases and J lost 5; bases outside the gene matches: 8. CDR3 in amino acids: CASSRRRGPTGELFF. In DNA, the CDR3 is TGTGCCAGCTCAAGGCGAAGGGGGCCTACCGGGGAGCTGTTTTTT.

The chain combines TRBV18 with TRBJ2-7; 8 bases match TRBD1. V lost 3 bases and J lost 6; bases outside the gene matches: 10. Germline values: CDR1 KGHSH, CDR2 LQKENI. The CDR3 has 15 residues. The CDR3 region has the DNA TGTGCCAGCTCACCGTATGCACAGGGGGAGCGCGAGCAGTACTTC. Its protein product is CASSPYAQGEREQYF.

This clone occurred many times. The gene calls are TRBV7-2 and TRBJ2-3; D perhaps matches TRBD2 (5 bases). This CDR3 is built from 15 residues. The V gene's germline CDR1 is SGHTA and CDR2 FQGNSA. Trimming took 4 bases from V and 0 from J, leaving 11 bases between them. CDR3 bases: TGTGCCAGCAGCTCCGGTGAGCGGAGCACAGATACGCAGTATTTT. This encodes CASSSGERSTDTQYF.

In its sample, this clone is medium-sized. The CDR3 is CASTGGTSYEQYF. CDR3 in DNA: TGTGCCAGCACTGGGGGGACTTCCTACGAGCAGTACTTC. The chain uses TRBV7-9 and TRBJ2-7; TRBD2 might be the D (6 bases). Germline V CDR1 and CDR2: SEHNR, FQNEAQ (reference sequence). The CDR3 spans 13 residues. The ends were cut back, 7 bases at V and 1 base at J, with 11 bases in the middle.

V gene TRBV7-8 combines with J gene TRBJ2-5; maybe TRBD2 (6 bases). The ends were cut back, 4 bases at V and 5 bases at J, with 20 bases in the middle. CDR1 and CDR2 (germline): SGHVS, FQNEAQ. The CDR3 is 16 amino acids. CDR3 residues: CASSSLPHGGTETQYF. For the CDR3, the DNA is TGTGCCAGCAGCTCCCTCCCCCACGGGGGTACGGAGACCCAGTACTTC.